The rows below give T cell receptor beta chains drawn from one sample of a study of blood T cell repertoires in COVID-19. The assay was immunoSEQ multiplex PCR, and TCRdb's table has in-frame clones only and misses some. The sample lists approximately 250,000 clones, roughly 85% occurring once. The sequencing input was peripheral blood. The receptors here all came from a man in his fifties with COVID-19, enrolled during active disease. Each CDR3 is given with its conserved first and last residue. Fields, in order: V gene, CDR3 length, clone size, J gene, D gene, CDR3 DNA, CDR3 protein. A D gene is named only where the DNA matches it firmly. Only part of the rows carry a size: once, few, many, or a class if the clone is expanded.

TRBV11-2	16	.	TRBJ2-1	.	TGTGCCAGCAGCTTAGTCGGGGGGCCCGGTTACAATGAGCAGTTCTTC	CASSLVGGPGYNEQFF
TRBV7-2	16	.	TRBJ2-1	TRBD2	TGTGCCAGCAGCTCAACCGGGACTAGCGGTGGTGATGAGCAGTTCTTC	CASSSTGTSGGDEQFF
TRBV19	13	.	TRBJ2-5	.	TGTGCCAGTAGTCCCCAGGGGCGGGAGACCCAGTACTTC	CASSPQGRETQYF
TRBV7-8	15	.	TRBJ2-7	TRBD1	TGTGCCAGCAGCTTAGAAAGGGACAGGAGCTACGAGCAGTACTTC	CASSLERDRSYEQYF
TRBV15	16	once	TRBJ2-5	.	TGTGCCACCAGCAGAGGTCGGCCAGGATATCAAGAGACCCAGTACTTC	CATSRGRPGYQETQYF
TRBV4-3	15	.	TRBJ1-5	.	TGCGCCAGCAGCCTAACGATCGGGGTTCCCCAGCCCCAGCATTTT	CASSLTIGVPQPQHF
TRBV9	14	.	TRBJ1-2	.	TGTGCCAGCAGCAAAGATAACCAGGCCTATGGCTACACCTTC	CASSKDNQAYGYTF
TRBV5-5	19	.	TRBJ1-3	TRBD1	TGTGCCAGCAGCTCGCGTGAGGGACAGGGTGATTCGACTGGAAACACCATATATTTT	CASSSREGQGDSTGNTIYF
TRBV4-1	15	.	TRBJ1-2	TRBD1	TGCGCCAGCAGCCAACCTAGACAGGGGCAGGTTGGCTACACCTTC	CASSQPRQGQVGYTF
TRBV2	14	.	TRBJ2-1	.	TGTGCCAGCAGTCCGGCGACAGGTCCCAATGAGCAGTTCTTC	CASSPATGPNEQFF
TRBV4-1	16	.	TRBJ1-5	TRBD1	TGCGCCAGCAGCCAAGACCCGACAGGGGGTTTTCAGCCCCAGCATTTT	CASSQDPTGGFQPQHF
TRBV2	15	.	TRBJ2-2	.	TGTGCCAGCGTGAGGTCCGACGCGAACACCGGGGAGCTGTTTTTT	CASVRSDANTGELFF
TRBV28	14	few	TRBJ1-2	.	TGTGCCAGCAACAAAAGGGGGGGGAGCTATGGCTACACCTTC	CASNKRGGSYGYTF
TRBV5-1	17	.	TRBJ2-5	TRBD2	TGCGCCAGCAGCTTGGGGCTAGCGGGGGTGTACCAAGAGACCCAGTACTTC	CASSLGLAGVYQETQYF
TRBV30	16	.	TRBJ1-5	.	TGTGCCTGGAGTCCATTAAACGGGTATAGCAATCAGCCCCAGCATTTT	CAWSPLNGYSNQPQHF
TRBV19	14	.	TRBJ1-2	.	TGTGCCAGTAATCCGGGGGAAGCTAACTATGGCTACACCTTC	CASNPGEANYGYTF
TRBV5-6	16	.	TRBJ2-7	TRBD2	TGTGCCAGCAGCTTGGTTGCGGGGGGGCCAACCTTCGAGCAGTACTTC	CASSLVAGGPTFEQYF
TRBV28	13	few	TRBJ1-6	TRBD1	TGTGCCAGCAGTCAGACAGGGTATTCACCCCTCCACTTT	CASSQTGYSPLHF
TRBV3-1/TRBV3-2	14	.	TRBJ1-5	.	TGTGCCAGCAGCCAAGGGGGAGGGCTTCAGCCCCAGCATTTT	CASSQGGGLQPQHF
TRBV5-1	16	.	TRBJ1-1	.	TGCGCCAGCAGCTTGGAACCGCTCGGGAGGAACACTGAAGCTTTCTTT	CASSLEPLGRNTEAFF
TRBV2	13	.	TRBJ2-1	TRBD2	TGTGCCAGCCGGGACTACTCCTACAATGAGCAGTTCTTC	CASRDYSYNEQFF
TRBV5-1	14	few	TRBJ2-5	TRBD2	TGCGCCAGCAGTGCGGGGGGTCCTCAAGAGACCCAGTACTTC	CASSAGGPQETQYF
TRBV19	15	.	TRBJ2-1	.	TGTGCCAGTAGTATATCAGGGACACAGGCCAATGAGCAGTTCTTC	CASSISGTQANEQFF
TRBV5-1	14	.	TRBJ2-7	.	TGCGCCAGCAGCTTGGAGGGCCAGGGCTACGAGCAGTACTTC	CASSLEGQGYEQYF
TRBV5-1	15	.	TRBJ2-1	TRBD2	TGCGCCAGCAGCTTGGTACTAGCGGGGGACAATGAGCAGTTCTTC	CASSLVLAGDNEQFF
TRBV5-6	14	.	TRBJ2-7	.	TGTGCCAGCAGCTCGTGGACAGTGCCCTACGAGCAGTACTTC	CASSSWTVPYEQYF
TRBV5-1	15	.	TRBJ2-2	.	TGCGCCAGCAGAACGGGGGACGTAAACACCGGGGAGCTGTTTTTT	CASRTGDVNTGELFF
TRBV9	15	once	TRBJ1-3	.	TGTGCCAGCAGCGCCCGACAGGTCTCTGGAAACACCATATATTTT	CASSARQVSGNTIYF
TRBV19	15	.	TRBJ2-2	.	TGTGCCAGTAGTATACAGGTTCTAAACACCGGGGAGCTGTTTTTT	CASSIQVLNTGELFF
TRBV29-1	14	.	TRBJ2-3	TRBD2	TGCAGCGCTGTCGTTAGCGGGGGTAGGGATACGCAGTATTTT	CSAVVSGGRDTQYF
TRBV5-1	14	.	TRBJ1-5	TRBD1	TGCGCCAGCAGCGAGGGACAGGGGATCCAGCCCCAGCATTTT	CASSEGQGIQPQHF
TRBV6-5	14	.	TRBJ1-1	.	TGTGCCAGCAGTTACTCCCCAGGACGGGGGGAAGCTTTCTTT	CASSYSPGRGEAFF
TRBV4-3	15	.	TRBJ2-3	.	TGCGCCAGCAGCCAAGATCGGAGCGAGCTGACTACGCAGTATTTT	CASSQDRSELTTQYF
TRBV6-4	15	.	TRBJ1-4	.	TGTGCCAGCAGTGACGATTACTCAACTAATGAAAAACTGTTTTTT	CASSDDYSTNEKLFF
TRBV12-3/TRBV12-4	13	.	TRBJ2-7	.	TGTGCCAGCAGTTTAGAAGCTTTTGTAGAGCAGTACTTC	CASSLEAFVEQYF
TRBV10-3	16	.	TRBJ2-3	TRBD2	TGTGCCATCGGCCAACTAGCGGGGGGGCATGGAGATACGCAGTATTTT	CAIGQLAGGHGDTQYF
TRBV6-5	14	.	TRBJ1-1	TRBD1	TGTGCCAGCAGTTACGACAGGGGGCTTACTGAAGCTTTCTTT	CASSYDRGLTEAFF
TRBV6-5	15	.	TRBJ1-6	TRBD1	TGTGCCAGCAGTCACAGGGGCGACGGTAATTCACCCCTCCACTTT	CASSHRGDGNSPLHF
TRBV10-1	12	.	TRBJ2-7	.	TGCGCCAGCAGTAAACAGGGATACGAGCAGTACTTC	CASSKQGYEQYF
TRBV30	14	once	TRBJ2-5	TRBD2	TGTGCCTGGAGTGTATTCGGGGGGGCGGAGACCCAGTACTTC	CAWSVFGGAETQYF
TRBV5-1	16	.	TRBJ2-5	TRBD2	TGCGCCAGCAGCTTGGGATCGGGGGGATTCTTAGAGACCCAGTACTTC	CASSLGSGGFLETQYF
TRBV4-3	18	.	TRBJ1-3	TRBD1	TGCGCCAGCAGCCAAGATAGGTGGACAGGGGTATCTGGAAACACCATATATTTT	CASSQDRWTGVSGNTIYF
TRBV5-4	13	.	TRBJ1-2	TRBD1	TGTGCCAGCAGCCGGGACAGCGAGTATGGCTACACCTTC	CASSRDSEYGYTF
TRBV2	11	.	TRBJ2-3	.	TGTGCCAGCAGGCGGGAAGATACGCAGTATTTT	CASRREDTQYF
TRBV7-6	12	.	TRBJ1-1	.	TGTGCCAGCAGCCTCGGGGGGGTTGAAGCTTTCTTT	CASSLGGVEAFF
TRBV6-5	12	.	TRBJ2-1	TRBD1	TGTGCCACCGCTACAGGGGGCAATGAGCAGTTCTTC	CATATGGNEQFF